A single sample is the source of the 10 T cell receptor beta chains below, sequenced in a study of CD8+ T cells in alopecia areata. RNA was extracted and reverse transcribed into cDNA as the sequencing template. Generated by immunoSEQ multiplex PCR, the TCRdb table keeps only in-frame clones and is missing some. The table has more than 150,000 clones, 45% to 55% seen once. The specimen was CD8+ T cells sorted from blood, collected at week 0. The receptors derive from a human donor with alopecia areata.

This chain joins TRBV25-1 and TRBJ2-1; the D is unclear. CDR1 and CDR2 from the germline V gene are MGHDK and SYGVNS. This CDR3 is 14 amino acids long. Trimming took 0 bases from V and 4 from J, leaving 7 bases between them. CDR3: CASSEYGSYNEQFF. As DNA, the CDR3 is TGTGCCAGCAGTGAATACGGCAGTTACAATGAGCAGTTCTTC.

This clone has just a few counts. The chain uses TRBV4-1 and TRBJ2-1; D call uncertain. Trimming cost V 0 bases and J 5 bases, with 17 bases left between them. The CDR3 covers 17 residues. Germline-derived CDR1 and CDR2 are MGHRA and YSYEKL. The CDR3 loop is CASSQETIRWEDNEQFF. DNA of the CDR3: TGCGCCAGCAGCCAAGAAACGATCCGTTGGGAAGACAATGAGCAGTTCTTC.

In its sample, this clone was seen a few times. The chain uses TRBV7-2 and TRBJ2-4; TRBD1 aligns across 9 bases. The ends lost 5 bases at V and 0 bases at J; junction bases unmatched: 5. The CDR3 extends over 16 amino acids. Germline V gives CDR1 SGHTA, CDR2 FQGNSA. CDR3 DNA sequence: TGTGCCAGCAGCCCTCGACAGGGGGGAGCCAAAAACATTCAGTACTTC. Residues: CASSPRQGGAKNIQYF. Supplemented by reference TRBV7-2 and TRBJ2-4, the full variable domain reads GAGVSQSPSNKVTEKGKDVELRCDPISGHTALYWYRQSLGQGLEFLIYFQGNSAPDKSGLPSDRFSAERTGGSVSTLTIQRTQQEDSAVYLCASSPRQGGAKNIQYFGAGTRLSVL.

The chain couples TRBV4-3 to TRBJ1-1; D gene uncertain. Trimming removed 5 bases at V and 0 bases at J, with 19 bases between. This CDR3 is 17 amino acids long. CDR1 is LGHNA and CDR2 is YSLEER in the germline V gene. CDR3 sequence: CASSSPEGPTMNTEAFF. In nucleotides, the CDR3 is TGCGCCAGCAGCTCTCCGGAAGGACCGACCATGAACACTGAAGCTTTCTTT.

This clone occurred a few times. This chain uses TRBV29-1 with TRBJ2-1; 11 bases map to TRBD1. Unmatched junction bases numbered 4, after V lost 6 bases and J lost 3 bases. The CDR3 runs 14 residues. CDR1 is SQVTM and CDR2 is ANQGSEA in the germline V gene. CDR3 DNA: TGCAGCGTGGAGGGACAGGGGGTCTACAATGAGCAGTTCTTC. Its protein product is CSVEGQGVYNEQFF.

There are a few counts of this clone. The chain combines TRBV5-1 with TRBJ1-1, with D perhaps TRBD1 (5 bases). V was pared by 3 bases and J by 5 bases, with 14 bases between. CDR1 and CDR2 from the germline V gene are SGHRS and YFSETQ. The CDR3 consists of 14 residues. CDR3 region: CASSSAGSRTEAFF. CDR3 DNA sequence: TGCGCCAGCAGCTCCGCAGGGAGTAGGACTGAAGCTTTCTTT.

This clone was detected a few times. Other DNA sequences in this specimen translate into the identical CDR3. In nucleotides, the CDR3 is TGTGCCAGCAGCCCCGGGGGAGGGAATCAGCCCCAGCATTTT. Translated: CASSPGGGNQPQHF. The chain couples TRBV9 to TRBJ1-5; D possibly corresponds to TRBD1 (5 bases). The CDR3 length is 14 residues. Trimming pared 4 bases from V and 4 bases from J, leaving 12 bases between. Germline values: CDR1 SGDLS, CDR2 YYNGEE.

The chain links TRBV9 to TRBJ2-3, with 7 bases aligning to TRBD2. Germline trimming cut 4 bases from V and 2 bases from J; bases unmatched to any gene: 7. Germline CDR1 SGDLS, CDR2 YYNGEE. This CDR3 has 15 residues. CDR3 sequence (DNA): TGTGCCAGCAGCTGGGAGGGGCTTCCCACAGATACGCAGTATTTT. Translation gives CASSWEGLPTDTQYF.

The chain links TRBV27 to TRBJ2-7; no clear D. The germline V gene has CDR1 MNHEY and CDR2 SMNVEV (reference sequence). The CDR3 loop spans 15 amino acids. V was cut by 0 bases and J by 5 bases, with 14 bases left in between. The CDR3 here is CASSLSNWRNNEQYF. The CDR3 DNA follows: TGTGCCAGCAGTTTATCGAACTGGCGTAACAACGAGCAGTACTTC.

The V gene is TRBV4-3, the J gene TRBJ2-7; D possibly corresponds to TRBD2 (6 bases). Trimming pared 0 bases from V and 3 bases from J, leaving 9 bases between. Germline V lookup: CDR1 LGHNA, CDR2 YSLEER. The CDR3 contains 14 residues. Here the CDR3 DNA reads TGCGCCAGCAGCCAAGATGAGGGAGGCTACGAGCAGTACTTC. Translation: CASSQDEGGYEQYF.